What follows are 11 T cell receptor beta chains derived from one specimen sequenced in a study of T cell repertoires in cytomegalovirus infection. Via MiXCR, TCRdb re-called the reads, giving one row per CDR3 protein. The table includes 270,000 or so distinct CDR3 sequences, about 18% detected once. Sequenced material: CD8+ T cells from PBMCs. The receptors originated from a human donor in good health (CMV status not recorded). Some clones in this sample may be carry-over from other donors' samples.

J is TRBJ1-5 and V is TRBV7-9; 8 bases match TRBD1. Looked up from germline, CDR1 is SEHNR and CDR2 is FQNEAQ (reference sequence). The CDR3 length is 16 residues. Unmatched junction bases numbered 8, after V lost 5 bases and J lost 2 bases. The CDR3 here is CASSPEGQGRNQPQHF. The CDR3 nucleotides are TGTGCCAGCAGCCCAGAAGGACAGGGCCGCAATCAGCCCCAGCATTTT. The full variable domain, with the rest looked up from reference TRBV7-9 and TRBJ1-5, is DTGVSQNPRHKITKRGQNVTFRCDPISEHNRLYWYRQTLGQGPEFLTYFQNEAQLEKSRLLSDRFSAERPKGSFSTLEIQRTEQGDSAMYLCASSPEGQGRNQPQHFGDGTRLSIL.

This clonotype was observed many times. V gene TRBV7-8 combines with J gene TRBJ2-1; 9 nucleotides agree with TRBD2. CDR3 length: 13 amino acids. CDR1 and CDR2 (germline): SGHVS, FQNEAQ. With 6 bases clipped from V and 10 bases from J, the junction kept 7 bases outside the gene matches. CDR3 sequence reads: CASRRGLAWEQFF. The CDR3 DNA follows: TGTGCCAGCAGGCGAGGACTAGCGTGGGAGCAGTTCTTC.

V gene TRBV14 combines with J gene TRBJ1-4; D is unclear. The CDR3 contains 15 residues. Trimming cost V 3 bases and J 3 bases, with 11 bases left between them. Looked up from germline, CDR1 is SGHDN and CDR2 is FVKESK. The CDR3 nucleotides read TGTGCCAGCAGCCACCTGACACCCTCTAATGAAAAACTGTTTTTT. Protein: CASSHLTPSNEKLFF.

This clonotype was detected only a few times. This chain links TRBV29-1 with TRBJ2-7; the D gene is possibly TRBD1 (5 bases). The CDR3 length is 11 residues. V was clipped by 7 bases and J by 3 bases, with 10 bases between them. Germline V lookup: CDR1 SQVTM, CDR2 ANQGSEA. The CDR3 DNA follows: TGCAGCGGGGGCTTAGACTACGAGCAGTACTTC. It translates to CSGGLDYEQYF.

This clonotype appeared many times. The chain uses TRBV7-2 and TRBJ2-5; 11 positions agree with TRBD2. Germline V gene sequence: CDR1 SGHTA, CDR2 FQGNSA. V was pared by 0 bases and J by 2 bases, with 5 bases of the junction left unmatched. The CDR3 spans 17 residues. The CDR3 sequence: CASSLALAGGTQETQYF. CDR3 coding DNA: TGTGCCAGCAGCTTAGCTCTAGCGGGGGGAACTCAAGAGACCCAGTACTTC.

There are many counts of this clonotype. This rearrangement joins TRBV5-5 to TRBJ2-5, with D possibly TRBD1 on 6 matching bases. V was pared by 4 bases and J by 5 bases, with 15 bases between. CDR1 is SGHKS and CDR2 is YYEKEE in the germline V gene (reference sequence). The CDR3 sequence is 14 residues long. Written as DNA, the CDR3 is TGTGCCAGCAGCGACATTACAGGGCTGGAGACCCAGTACTTC. Translated: CASSDITGLETQYF.

This chain connects TRBV5-4 to TRBJ2-2, with 7 bases lining up with TRBD1. CDR3 length: 15 residues. Per the germline V gene, CDR1 is SGHNT and CDR2 is YYREEE (reference sequence). The V and J ends lost 4 bases and 6 bases, in that order; junction bases with no gene match: 9. DNA for the CDR3: TGTGCCAGCAGCGGTCTCGGGACAGATCCCGGGGAGCTGTTTTTT. Residues: CASSGLGTDPGELFF.

The rearrangement uses TRBV4-1 and TRBJ2-1, with 7 bases lining up with TRBD2. This CDR3 is 17 amino acids long. The germline gives CDR1 MGHRA, CDR2 YSYEKL. The junction had 9 bases not matched to a gene; V was cut back by 0 bases and J by 4 bases. Here the CDR3 reads CASSQDFGGGPYNEQFF. DNA for the CDR3: TGCGCCAGCAGCCAAGATTTCGGCGGGGGTCCTTACAATGAGCAGTTCTTC.

This chain connects TRBV12-3 or TRBV12-4 to TRBJ2-7, with a weak D call TRBD1 (5 bases). This CDR3 is 15 amino acids long. Trimming took off 3 bases at V and 2 bases at J, with 14 bases between the two ends. For the CDR3, the DNA is TGTGCCAGCAGTTTTGGGCAGGGATTCACCTACGAGCAGTACTTC. Residues: CASSFGQGFTYEQYF.

Many counts were recorded for this clonotype. The chain joins TRBV28 to TRBJ1-5; D might be TRBD1 (5 bases). Germline lookup yields CDR1 MDHEN and CDR2 SYDVKM. The V gene lost 2 bases and the J gene lost 2 bases, with 19 bases spanning the gap. The CDR3 covers 18 residues. The CDR3 DNA is TGTGCCAGCAGTTTACCGGGACGTGGGCAGATTGGCAATCAGCCCCAGCATTTT. Its protein product is CASSLPGRGQIGNQPQHF. Full variable domain (remainder filled in from reference TRBV28 and TRBJ1-5): DVKVTQSSRYLVKRTGEKVFLECVQDMDHENMFWYRQDPGLGLRLIYFSYDVKMKEKGDIPEGYSVSREKKERFSLILESASTNQTSMYLCASSLPGRGQIGNQPQHFGDGTRLSIL.

This clonotype was detected a few times. The chain joins TRBV28 to TRBJ2-3; D ambiguous. CDR3 size: 15 residues. Trimming took 5 bases from V and 4 from J, leaving 16 bases between them. CDR1 and CDR2 (germline): MDHEN, SYDVKM. The CDR3 DNA follows: TGTGCCAGCAGTCCGTCCTCTATCGGCGCAGATACGCAGTATTTT. Protein sequence: CASSPSSIGADTQYF.